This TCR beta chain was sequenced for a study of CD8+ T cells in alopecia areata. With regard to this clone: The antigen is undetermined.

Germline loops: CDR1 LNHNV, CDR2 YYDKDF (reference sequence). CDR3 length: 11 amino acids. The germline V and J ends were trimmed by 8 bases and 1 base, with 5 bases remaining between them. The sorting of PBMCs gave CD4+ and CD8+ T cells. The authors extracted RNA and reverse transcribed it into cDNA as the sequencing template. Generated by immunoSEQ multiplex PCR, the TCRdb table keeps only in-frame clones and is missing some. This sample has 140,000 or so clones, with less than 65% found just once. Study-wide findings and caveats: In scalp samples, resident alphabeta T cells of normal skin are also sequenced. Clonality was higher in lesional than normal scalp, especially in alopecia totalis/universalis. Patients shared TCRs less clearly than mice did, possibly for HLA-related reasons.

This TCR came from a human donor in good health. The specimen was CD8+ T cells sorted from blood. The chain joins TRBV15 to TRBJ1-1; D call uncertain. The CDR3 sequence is CATRRNTEAFF. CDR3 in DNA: TGTGCCACCCGCCGGAACACTGAAGCTTTCTTT.